These T cell receptor beta chains were read from a single sample in a study of control samples from healthy donors and cancer patients. Clones were sequenced by immunoSEQ multiplex PCR, and TCRdb holds only the in-frame ones, with some missing. Of 90,000 to 130,000 clones in the sample, just under 85% are singletons; the top ten hold 6.5%. The sequencing input was blood. These receptors were collected from a man aged 18-30 years in good health. Both conserved end residues are trimmed from each CDR3.

TRBV18	ASSPKIEGPSYNEQF
TRBV18	ASSRNLQWTEAF
TRBV6-1	ASSDGQGFYGYT
TRBV5-4	ASSPTSGRHNEQF
TRBV10-2	ASSESWGTELF
TRBV10-3	AISEYGTGVSTDTQY
TRBV24-1	ATSKSGTGNEKLF
TRBV11-2	ASSLTSGGFQTGELF
TRBV28	ASSLTGTNQPQH
TRBV19	ASRGPYNSPLH
TRBV4-2	ASSQWLRTGSSTDTQY
TRBV21-1	ASSKEAGGKVNDTEAF
TRBV2	ASSETRTGETQY
TRBV27	ASSLGRLEQPQH
TRBV7-2	ASSPSLGAGEETQY
TRBV15	ATSRVKGANYGYT
TRBV30	AWGLGQYSNQPQH
TRBV6-2/TRBV6-3	ASSSLDTGKTEAF
TRBV6-5	ASSLDNRGNAEAF
TRBV28	ASRVGGAAYTEAF
TRBV6-1	ASSEAARNPYGYT
TRBV30	AWRIPGGNQPQH
TRBV10-3	ATYRYPSGNTIY
TRBV7-9	ASSLGPGTGRTSTDTQY
TRBV6-6	ASSPRDRGGSSPLH
TRBV5-4	ASRPWTSGYNEQF
TRBV19	ASRARGRETQY
TRBV15	ATSRTRQGALEGYT
TRBV3-1/TRBV3-2	ATSRGTGNEKLF
TRBV15	ATSSERRDGEKLF
TRBV5-1	ASSLVPGEIYEQY
TRBV6-6	ASSYSVSGIYGYT
TRBV18	ASSQGPNTEAF
TRBV18	ASSPPGDRAGYT
TRBV24-1	ATSVTAGDTQY
TRBV6-5	ASGRGAGVEAF
TRBV30	ACGLAKNIQY
TRBV19	ASTDSSLENQPQH
TRBV18	ASSPRTGGLSTDTQY
TRBV5-4	ASSYGQDHYGYT
TRBV11-3	ASSFQLNTEAF
TRBV28	ASSSGTHQETQY
TRBV28	ASSSGGDTEAF
TRBV28	ASSPASGGYT
TRBV7-6	ASSLGGSGGLTDTQY
TRBV15	ATSRDQRGGTDTQY
TRBV6-4	ASSDSGQGSGYT
TRBV5-6	ASSWDQEGEKLF
TRBV5-1	ASSHQGEQF
TRBV18	ASSPGGNTEAF
TRBV6-5	AISPGLSGNTIY
TRBV24-1	ATSDSRYANTGELF
TRBV5-4	ASSLGSDRVY
TRBV3-1/TRBV3-2	ASSQDSRGYYGYT